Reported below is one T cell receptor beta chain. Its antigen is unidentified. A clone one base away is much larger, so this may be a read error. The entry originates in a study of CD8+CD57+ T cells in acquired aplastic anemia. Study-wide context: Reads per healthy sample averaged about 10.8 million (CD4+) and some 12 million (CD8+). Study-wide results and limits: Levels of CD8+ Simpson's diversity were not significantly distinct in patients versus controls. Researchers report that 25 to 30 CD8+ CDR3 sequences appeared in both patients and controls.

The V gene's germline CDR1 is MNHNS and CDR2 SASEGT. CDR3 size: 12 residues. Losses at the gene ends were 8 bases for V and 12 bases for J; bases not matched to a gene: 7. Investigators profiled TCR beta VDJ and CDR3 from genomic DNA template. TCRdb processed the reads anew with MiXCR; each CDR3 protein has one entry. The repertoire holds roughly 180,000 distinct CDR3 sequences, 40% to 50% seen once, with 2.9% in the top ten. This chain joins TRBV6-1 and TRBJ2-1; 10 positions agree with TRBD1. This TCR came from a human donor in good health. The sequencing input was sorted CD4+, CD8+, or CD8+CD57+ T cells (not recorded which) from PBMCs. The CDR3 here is CASGRTGGAQFF. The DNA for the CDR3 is TGTGCCAGCGGCAGGACAGGGGGTGCGCAGTTCTTC.